The clone carrying this T cell receptor beta chain was observed a few times. These data originate in a study of T-cell reconstitution after alpha-beta-depleted transplantation in children. Construction of the TCRbeta library involved unique molecular identifiers. TCRdb called the PCR reads again in MiXCR, with one record for every CDR3 protein. The sample holds some 500,000 distinct CDR3 sequences, approximately 20% seen once. Trimming at V came to 0 bases and at J to 4 bases, leaving 11 bases not matched to a gene. This CDR3 has 18 residues. Looked up from germline, CDR1 is MGHRA and CDR2 is YSYEKL. The clonotype was recovered from a human donor who donated a stem cell graft to a child with acute lymphoblastic leukemia. The J gene is TRBJ2-3, the V gene TRBV4-1; 9 bases are shared with TRBD2. Material: PBMCs from the stem cell graft donor, obtained from the stem cell graft. CDR3 in DNA: TGCGCCAGCAGCCAAGATGCTAGGGCGGGAGGGCCTGCAGATACGCAGTATTTT. It translates to CASSQDARAGGPADTQYF.